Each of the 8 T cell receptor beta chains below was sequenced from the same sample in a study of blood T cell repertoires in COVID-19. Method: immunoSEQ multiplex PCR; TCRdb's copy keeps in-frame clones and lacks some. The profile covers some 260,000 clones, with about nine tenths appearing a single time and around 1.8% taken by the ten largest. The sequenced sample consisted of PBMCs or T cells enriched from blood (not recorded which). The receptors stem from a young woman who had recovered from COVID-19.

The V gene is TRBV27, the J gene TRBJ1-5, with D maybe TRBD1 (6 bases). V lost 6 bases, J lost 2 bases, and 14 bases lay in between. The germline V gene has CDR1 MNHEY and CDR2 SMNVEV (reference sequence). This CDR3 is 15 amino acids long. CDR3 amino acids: CASRDRLGGNQPQHF. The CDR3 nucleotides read TGTGCCAGCAGAGACAGGCTGGGCGGCAATCAGCCCCAGCATTTT.

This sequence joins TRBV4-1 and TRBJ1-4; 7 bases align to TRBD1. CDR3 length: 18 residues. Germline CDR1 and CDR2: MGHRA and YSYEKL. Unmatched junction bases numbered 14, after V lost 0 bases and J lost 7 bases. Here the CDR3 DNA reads TGCGCCAGCAGCCAAGATTGGAGGAGGGGGCCAGGTATTGAAAAACTGTTTTTT. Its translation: CASSQDWRRGPGIEKLFF.

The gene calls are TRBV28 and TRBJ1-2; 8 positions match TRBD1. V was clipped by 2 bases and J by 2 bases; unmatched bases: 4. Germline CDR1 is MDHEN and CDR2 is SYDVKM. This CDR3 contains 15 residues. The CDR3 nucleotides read TGTGCCAGCAGTTTAATTGGACAGGGCAACTATGGCTACACCTTC. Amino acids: CASSLIGQGNYGYTF.

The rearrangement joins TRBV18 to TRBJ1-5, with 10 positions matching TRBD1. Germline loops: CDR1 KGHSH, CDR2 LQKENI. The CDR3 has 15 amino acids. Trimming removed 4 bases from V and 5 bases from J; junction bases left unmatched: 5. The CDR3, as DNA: TGTGCCAGCTCACAGGACAGGGGGTTAGATCAGCCCCAGCATTTT. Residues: CASSQDRGLDQPQHF. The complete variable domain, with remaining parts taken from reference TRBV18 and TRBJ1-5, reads NAGVMQNPRHLVRRRGQEARLRCSPMKGHSHVYWYRQLPEEGLKFMVYLQKENIIDESGMPKERFSAEFPKEGPSILRIQQVVRGDSAAYFCASSQDRGLDQPQHFGDGTRLSIL.

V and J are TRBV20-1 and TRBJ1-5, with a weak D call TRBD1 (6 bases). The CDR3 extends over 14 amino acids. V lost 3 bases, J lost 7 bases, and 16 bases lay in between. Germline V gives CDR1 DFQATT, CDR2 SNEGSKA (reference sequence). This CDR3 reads CSASVVSGVQPQHF. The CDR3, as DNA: TGCAGTGCTAGTGTAGTTTCAGGGGTCCAGCCCCAGCATTTT.

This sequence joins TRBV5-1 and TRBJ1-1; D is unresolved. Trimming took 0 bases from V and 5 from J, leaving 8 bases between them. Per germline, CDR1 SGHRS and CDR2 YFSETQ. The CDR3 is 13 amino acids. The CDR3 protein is CASSLAPVTEAFF. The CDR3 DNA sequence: TGCGCCAGCAGCTTGGCCCCCGTGACTGAAGCTTTCTTT.

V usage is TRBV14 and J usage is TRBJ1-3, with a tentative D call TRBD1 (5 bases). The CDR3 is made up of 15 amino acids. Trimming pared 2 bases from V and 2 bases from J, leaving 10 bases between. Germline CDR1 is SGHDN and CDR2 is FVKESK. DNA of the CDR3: TGTGCCAGCAGCCAAATCGGCAGGGCTGGAAACACCATATATTTT. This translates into CASSQIGRAGNTIYF.

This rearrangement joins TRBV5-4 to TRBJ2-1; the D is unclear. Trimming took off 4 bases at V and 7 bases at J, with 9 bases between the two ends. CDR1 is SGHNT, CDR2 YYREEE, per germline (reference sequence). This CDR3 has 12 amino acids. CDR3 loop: CASSRDTNEQFF. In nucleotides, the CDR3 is TGTGCCAGCAGCCGCGACACAAATGAGCAGTTCTTC.